This is a list of T cell receptor beta chains from one sample in a study of shared clonotypes between healthy human individuals. Sequencing used immunoSEQ multiplex PCR; TCRdb keeps in-frame clones, though not all of them. Among about 510,000 clones, around 96% were seen once, and the ten largest hold 0.055% to 0.075%. The sequenced sample consisted of naive CD4+ T cells sorted from blood. These receptors were obtained from a woman younger than 45 in good health. CDR3s include the opening cysteine and the closing phenylalanine or tryptophan. The D gene is left open where the match is weak. Size is stated for part of the rows, as once, few or many counts, or as a class when the clone is expanded.

v_gene: TRBV5-6; abundance: -; len: 15; j_gene: TRBJ2-7; d_gene: TRBD2; CDR3aa: CASSFVTSGFYEQYF; CDR3nt: TGTGCCAGCAGCTTTGTTACTAGCGGGTTCTACGAGCAGTACTTC
v_gene: TRBV28; abundance: -; len: 15; j_gene: TRBJ1-3; d_gene: -; CDR3aa: CASSDGRLSGNTIYF; CDR3nt: TGTGCCAGCAGTGACGGACGCCTCTCTGGAAACACCATATATTTT
v_gene: TRBV9; abundance: -; len: 16; j_gene: TRBJ2-1; d_gene: TRBD2; CDR3aa: CASNGTSAPNYNEQFF; CDR3nt: TGTGCCAGTAATGGGACTAGCGCACCGAACTACAATGAGCAGTTCTTC
v_gene: TRBV7-2; abundance: -; len: 15; j_gene: TRBJ2-3; d_gene: -; CDR3aa: CASSLLPSSTDTQYF; CDR3nt: TGTGCCAGCAGCTTACTTCCGTCTAGCACAGATACGCAGTATTTT
v_gene: TRBV28; abundance: -; len: 14; j_gene: TRBJ2-7; d_gene: TRBD1; CDR3aa: CASSFDRGFYEQYF; CDR3nt: TGTGCCAGCAGTTTTGACAGGGGTTTCTACGAGCAGTACTTC
v_gene: TRBV9; abundance: -; len: 16; j_gene: TRBJ2-1; d_gene: TRBD2; CDR3aa: CASSSRLAGVYNEQFF; CDR3nt: TGTGCCAGCAGCTCCAGACTAGCGGGAGTGTACAATGAGCAGTTCTTC
v_gene: TRBV28; abundance: -; len: 13; j_gene: TRBJ2-7; d_gene: -; CDR3aa: CASSLDTPYEQYF; CDR3nt: TGTGCCAGCAGTTTAGACACCCCCTACGAGCAGTACTTC
v_gene: TRBV5-1; abundance: -; len: 15; j_gene: TRBJ2-7; d_gene: -; CDR3aa: CASSLEGRLGHEQYF; CDR3nt: TGCGCCAGCAGCTTGGAAGGCCGACTGGGACACGAGCAGTACTTC
v_gene: TRBV5-4; abundance: -; len: 13; j_gene: TRBJ1-4; d_gene: -; CDR3aa: CASSLQGGEKLFF; CDR3nt: TGTGCCAGCAGTTTGCAGGGAGGGGAAAAACTGTTTTTT
v_gene: TRBV5-1; abundance: -; len: 13; j_gene: TRBJ1-4; d_gene: TRBD1; CDR3aa: CASSLAGTGKLFF; CDR3nt: TGCGCCAGCAGCTTGGCAGGGACAGGAAAACTGTTTTTT
v_gene: TRBV29-1; abundance: few; len: 8; j_gene: TRBJ2-3; d_gene: -; CDR3aa: CSAGLEYF; CDR3nt: TGCAGCGCCGGCCTGGAGTATTTT
v_gene: TRBV5-1; abundance: -; len: 17; j_gene: TRBJ2-1; d_gene: TRBD2; CDR3aa: CASSLGLAGSSYNEQFF; CDR3nt: TGCGCCAGCAGCTTGGGACTAGCGGGTAGTTCCTACAATGAGCAGTTCTTC
v_gene: TRBV25-1; abundance: -; len: 13; j_gene: TRBJ2-7; d_gene: -; CDR3aa: CASSISGEREQYF; CDR3nt: TGTGCCAGCAGTATTTCCGGGGAGCGCGAGCAGTACTTC
v_gene: TRBV11-2; abundance: once; len: 15; j_gene: TRBJ2-7; d_gene: -; CDR3aa: CASSGGRSTTYEQYF; CDR3nt: TGTGCCAGCAGCGGGGGACGGTCCACTACCTACGAGCAGTACTTC
v_gene: TRBV5-1; abundance: -; len: 15; j_gene: TRBJ2-5; d_gene: TRBD1; CDR3aa: CASSWGTGDGETQYF; CDR3nt: TGCGCCAGCAGCTGGGGGACAGGGGACGGGGAGACCCAGTACTTC
v_gene: TRBV28; abundance: -; len: 13; j_gene: TRBJ1-2; d_gene: -; CDR3aa: CASSSSPLYGYTF; CDR3nt: TGTGCCAGCAGTTCCTCCCCACTCTATGGCTACACCTTC
v_gene: TRBV14; abundance: -; len: 16; j_gene: TRBJ2-2; d_gene: -; CDR3aa: CASSQLQGQNTGELFF; CDR3nt: TGTGCCAGCAGCCAACTACAGGGCCAGAACACCGGGGAGCTGTTTTTT
v_gene: TRBV4-1; abundance: -; len: 15; j_gene: TRBJ2-5; d_gene: -; CDR3aa: CASSQDLSRRETQYF; CDR3nt: TGCGCCAGCAGCCAAGATCTTAGCCGGCGGGAGACCCAGTACTTC
v_gene: TRBV18; abundance: -; len: 13; j_gene: TRBJ2-3; d_gene: -; CDR3aa: CASSLGPTDTQYF; CDR3nt: TGTGCCAGCTCACTAGGACCAACAGATACGCAGTATTTT
v_gene: TRBV28; abundance: -; len: 17; j_gene: TRBJ2-7; d_gene: TRBD2; CDR3aa: CASSLFSLLAGGYEQYF; CDR3nt: TGTGCCAGCAGTTTATTCTCACTACTAGCGGGAGGCTACGAGCAGTACTTC
v_gene: TRBV14; abundance: -; len: 12; j_gene: TRBJ1-1; d_gene: -; CDR3aa: CASSEGFTEAFF; CDR3nt: TGTGCCAGCAGCGAAGGATTCACTGAAGCTTTCTTT
v_gene: TRBV27; abundance: -; len: 13; j_gene: TRBJ2-1; d_gene: -; CDR3aa: CASSSTRYNEQFF; CDR3nt: TGTGCCAGCAGTTCTACACGCTACAATGAGCAGTTCTTC
v_gene: TRBV28; abundance: -; len: 15; j_gene: TRBJ2-7; d_gene: -; CDR3aa: CASRDAGYPGYEQYF; CDR3nt: TGTGCCAGCAGGGATGCGGGTTACCCCGGCTACGAGCAGTACTTC
v_gene: TRBV28; abundance: -; len: 15; j_gene: TRBJ1-5; d_gene: TRBD1; CDR3aa: CASSSGQGSNQPQHF; CDR3nt: TGTGCCAGCAGTTCCGGACAGGGTAGCAATCAGCCCCAGCATTTT
v_gene: TRBV19; abundance: -; len: 15; j_gene: TRBJ1-1; d_gene: -; CDR3aa: CASSLRWTGSAEAFF; CDR3nt: TGTGCCAGTAGTCTCCGATGGACGGGTAGCGCTGAAGCTTTCTTT
v_gene: TRBV10-2; abundance: -; len: 16; j_gene: TRBJ2-7; d_gene: -; CDR3aa: CASSARRGADRYEQYF; CDR3nt: TGCGCCAGCAGTGCGCGCCGGGGCGCTGACCGCTACGAGCAGTACTTC
v_gene: TRBV10-3; abundance: -; len: 12; j_gene: TRBJ2-7; d_gene: -; CDR3aa: CAISGTGTEQYF; CDR3nt: TGTGCCATCAGTGGTACAGGGACCGAGCAGTACTTC
v_gene: TRBV30; abundance: -; len: 12; j_gene: TRBJ2-7; d_gene: -; CDR3aa: CAWKAGGGEQYF; CDR3nt: TGTGCCTGGAAAGCCGGAGGGGGCGAGCAGTACTTC
v_gene: TRBV5-1; abundance: -; len: 18; j_gene: TRBJ2-7; d_gene: -; CDR3aa: CASSLGTGIPLYSYEQYF; CDR3nt: TGCGCCAGCAGCTTGGGTACAGGGATTCCCCTCTACTCCTACGAGCAGTACTTC